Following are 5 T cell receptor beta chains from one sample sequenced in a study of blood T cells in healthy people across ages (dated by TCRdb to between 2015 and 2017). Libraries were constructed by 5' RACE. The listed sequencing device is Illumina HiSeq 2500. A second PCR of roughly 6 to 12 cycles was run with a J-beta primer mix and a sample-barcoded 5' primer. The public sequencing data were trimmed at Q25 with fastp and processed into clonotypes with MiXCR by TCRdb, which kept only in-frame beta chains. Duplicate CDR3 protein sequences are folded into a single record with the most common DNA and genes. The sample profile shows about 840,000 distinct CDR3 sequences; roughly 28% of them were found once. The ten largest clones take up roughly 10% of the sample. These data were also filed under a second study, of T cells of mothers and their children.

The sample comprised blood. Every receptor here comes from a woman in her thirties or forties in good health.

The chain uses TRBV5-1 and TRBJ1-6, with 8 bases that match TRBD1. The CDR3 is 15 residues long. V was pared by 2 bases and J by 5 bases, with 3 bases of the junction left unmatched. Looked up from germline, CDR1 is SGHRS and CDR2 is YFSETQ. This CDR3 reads CASSFMGQDNSPLHF. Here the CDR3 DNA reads TGCGCCAGCAGCTTCATGGGACAGGATAATTCACCCCTCCACTTT.

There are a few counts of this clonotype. Here the CDR3 reads CASSPYHGQGVSEKLFF. In DNA form, the CDR3 reads TGTGCCAGCAGTCCCTACCACGGACAGGGCGTAAGTGAAAAACTGTTTTTT. The chain carries TRBV6-6 and TRBJ1-4, with 8 bases that match TRBD1. The V gene end was trimmed by 5 bases and the J gene end by 7 bases; junction bases not matched to a gene: 15. The CDR3 runs to 17 residues. Germline assignment: CDR1 MNHNY and CDR2 SVGAGI (reference sequence).

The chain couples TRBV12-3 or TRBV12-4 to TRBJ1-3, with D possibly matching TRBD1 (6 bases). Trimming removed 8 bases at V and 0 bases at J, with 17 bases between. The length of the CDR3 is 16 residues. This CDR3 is CASCSPGGASGNTIYF. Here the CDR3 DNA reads TGTGCCAGCTGCTCCCCGGGGGGGGCCTCTGGAAACACCATATATTTT.

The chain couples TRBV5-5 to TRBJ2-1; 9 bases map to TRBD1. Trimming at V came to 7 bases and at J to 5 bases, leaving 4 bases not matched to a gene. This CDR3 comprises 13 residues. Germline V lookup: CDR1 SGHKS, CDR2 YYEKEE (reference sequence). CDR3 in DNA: TGTGCCAGCCACCGGGACAGGGACAATGAGCAGTTCTTC. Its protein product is CASHRDRDNEQFF.

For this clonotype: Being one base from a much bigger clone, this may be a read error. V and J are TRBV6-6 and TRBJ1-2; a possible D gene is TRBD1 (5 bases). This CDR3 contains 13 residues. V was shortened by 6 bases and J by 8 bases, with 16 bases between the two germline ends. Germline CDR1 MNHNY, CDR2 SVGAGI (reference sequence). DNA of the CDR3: TGTGCCAGCAGGTATGATGGGGGGTACGGCTACACCTTC. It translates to CASRYDGGYGYTF.